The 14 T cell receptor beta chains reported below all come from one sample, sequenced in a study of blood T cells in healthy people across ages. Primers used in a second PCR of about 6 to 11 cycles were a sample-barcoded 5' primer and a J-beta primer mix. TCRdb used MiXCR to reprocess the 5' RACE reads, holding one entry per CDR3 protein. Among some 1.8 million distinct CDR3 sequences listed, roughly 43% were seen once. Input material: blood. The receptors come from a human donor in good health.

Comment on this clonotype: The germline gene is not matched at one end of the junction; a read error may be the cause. The CDR3 DNA is TGTGCCAGCAGCTTAAGATGGAATGAGCGGTTCTTC. Amino acid sequence: CASSLRWNERFF. The V and J genes are TRBV13 and TRBJ2-1; D remains ambiguous. Germline CDR1 is PRHDT and CDR2 is FYEKMQ (reference sequence). The length of the CDR3 is 12 residues. Drawing the rest from reference TRBV13 and TRBJ2-1, the complete variable domain is AAGVIQSPRHLIKEKRETATLKCYPIPRHDTVYWYQQGPGQDPQFLISFYEKMQSDKGSIPDRFSAQQFSDYHSELNMSSLELGDSALYFCASSLRWNERFFGPGTRLTVL.

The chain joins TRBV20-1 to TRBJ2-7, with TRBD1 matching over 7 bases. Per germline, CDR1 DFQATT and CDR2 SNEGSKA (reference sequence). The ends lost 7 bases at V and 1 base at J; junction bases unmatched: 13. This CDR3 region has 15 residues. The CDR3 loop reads CSVRSGQQLSYEQYF. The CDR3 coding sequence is TGCAGTGTTAGGTCGGGACAGCAATTATCCTACGAGCAGTACTTC.

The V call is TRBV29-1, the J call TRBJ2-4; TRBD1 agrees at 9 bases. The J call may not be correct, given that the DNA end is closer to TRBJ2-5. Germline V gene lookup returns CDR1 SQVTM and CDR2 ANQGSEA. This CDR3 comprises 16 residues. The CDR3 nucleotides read TGCAGCGCCCAGAGGGGGACAGGGAATACTCTCCAGACCCAGTACTTC. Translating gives CSAQRGTGNTLQTQYF.

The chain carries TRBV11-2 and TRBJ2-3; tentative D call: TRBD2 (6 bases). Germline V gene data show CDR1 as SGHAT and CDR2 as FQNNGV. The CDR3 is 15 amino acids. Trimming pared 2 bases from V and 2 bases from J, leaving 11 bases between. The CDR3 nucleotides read TGTGCCAGCAGCTTATCCCGGGGGATCACAGATACGCAGTATTTT. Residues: CASSLSRGITDTQYF.

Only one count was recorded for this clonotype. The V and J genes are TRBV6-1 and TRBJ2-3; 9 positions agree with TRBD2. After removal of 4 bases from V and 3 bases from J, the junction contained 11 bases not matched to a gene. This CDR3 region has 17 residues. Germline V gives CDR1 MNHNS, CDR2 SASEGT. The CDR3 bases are TGTGCCAGCAGTGCCCGACTGGGCGGGGGGGCGACAGATACGCAGTATTTT. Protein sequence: CASSARLGGGATDTQYF.

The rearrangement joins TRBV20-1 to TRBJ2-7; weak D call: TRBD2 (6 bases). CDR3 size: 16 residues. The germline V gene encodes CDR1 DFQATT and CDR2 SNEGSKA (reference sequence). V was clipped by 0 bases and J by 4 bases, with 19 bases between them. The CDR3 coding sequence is TGCAGTGCTAGAGACACGCGGGACTCAGGAGGGTACGAGCAGTACTTC. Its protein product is CSARDTRDSGGYEQYF.

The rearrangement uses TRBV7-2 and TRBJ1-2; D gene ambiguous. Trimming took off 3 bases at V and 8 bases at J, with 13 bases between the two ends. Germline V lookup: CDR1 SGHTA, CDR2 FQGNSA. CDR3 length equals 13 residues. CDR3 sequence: CASSLLASGGYTF. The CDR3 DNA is TGTGCCAGCAGCTTGTTAGCTAGTGGGGGCTACACCTTC.

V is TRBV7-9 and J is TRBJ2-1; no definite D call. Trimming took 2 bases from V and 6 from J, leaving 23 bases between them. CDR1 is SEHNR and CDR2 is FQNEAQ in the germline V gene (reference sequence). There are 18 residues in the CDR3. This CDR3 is CASSLRARSITTVNEQFF. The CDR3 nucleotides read TGTGCCAGCAGCTTAAGAGCTCGTTCGATTACGACCGTCAATGAGCAGTTCTTC.

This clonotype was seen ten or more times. CDR3 coding DNA: TGTGCCAGCAGCTTACGGACAGGGGGGTACAATGAGCAGTTCTTC. This encodes CASSLRTGGYNEQFF. V gene TRBV7-2 combines with J gene TRBJ2-1; 10 bases map to TRBD1. The V and J ends lost 2 bases and 4 bases, in that order; junction bases with no gene match: 2. The CDR3 is made up of 15 amino acids. CDR1 and CDR2 from the germline V gene are SGHTA and FQGNSA.

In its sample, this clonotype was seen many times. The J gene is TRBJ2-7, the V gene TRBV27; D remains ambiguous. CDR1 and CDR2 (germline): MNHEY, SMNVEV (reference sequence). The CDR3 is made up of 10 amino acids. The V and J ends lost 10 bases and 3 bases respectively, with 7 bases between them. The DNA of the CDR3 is TGTGCCACCGGTCTCTACGAGCAGTACTTC. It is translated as CATGLYEQYF.

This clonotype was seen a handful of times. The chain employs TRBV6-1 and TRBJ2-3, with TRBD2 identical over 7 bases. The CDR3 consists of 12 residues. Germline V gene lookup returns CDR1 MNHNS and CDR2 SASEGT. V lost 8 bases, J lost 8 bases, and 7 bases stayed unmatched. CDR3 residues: CASGVGEGTQYF. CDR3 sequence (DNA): TGTGCCAGCGGCGTCGGGGAGGGTACGCAGTATTTT.

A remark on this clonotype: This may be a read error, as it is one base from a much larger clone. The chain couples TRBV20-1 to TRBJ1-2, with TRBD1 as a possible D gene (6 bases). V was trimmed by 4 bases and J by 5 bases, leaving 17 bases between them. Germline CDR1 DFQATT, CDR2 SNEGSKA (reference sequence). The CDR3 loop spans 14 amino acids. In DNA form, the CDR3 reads TGCAGTGCTACTCGGGGGCGTTTCTCTTATGGCTACACCTTC. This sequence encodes CSATRGRFSYGYTF.

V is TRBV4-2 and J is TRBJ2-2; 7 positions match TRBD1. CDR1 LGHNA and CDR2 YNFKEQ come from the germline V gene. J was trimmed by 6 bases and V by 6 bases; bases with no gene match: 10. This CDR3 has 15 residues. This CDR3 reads CASRSQGTVPGELFF. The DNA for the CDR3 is TGTGCCAGCAGATCACAGGGGACGGTCCCCGGGGAGCTGTTTTTT.

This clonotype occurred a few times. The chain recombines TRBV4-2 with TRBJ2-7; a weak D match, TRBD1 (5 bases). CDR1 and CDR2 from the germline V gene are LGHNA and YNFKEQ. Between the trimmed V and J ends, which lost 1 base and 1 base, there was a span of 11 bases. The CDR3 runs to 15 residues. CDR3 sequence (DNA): TGTGCCAGCAGCCAAGGGTCCCAGGGATCCTACGAGCAGTACTTC. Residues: CASSQGSQGSYEQYF.